Presented here are 21 T cell receptor beta chains from one specimen sequenced in a study of blood T cell repertoires in COVID-19 (dated by TCRdb to the early 2020s). Libraries came from the immunoSEQ multiplex PCR assay. TCRdb's version of the immuneACCESS table is confined to in-frame rearrangements and falls short of the full clone set. An unresolved V gene accounts for under half of the shortfall where checked; the remainder is of unknown origin. Here the sample has around 120,000 clones; just under 80% occur a single time. The ten largest account for more than 20% of the sample. Sequencing input: peripheral blood. These receptors were collected from a human donor in a cohort sampled during active COVID-19.

The chain joins TRBV14 to TRBJ1-3, with 10 bases identical to TRBD1. The CDR3 spans 19 residues. V was pared by 0 bases and J by 1 base, with 9 bases of the junction left unmatched. CDR1 is SGHDN, CDR2 FVKESK, per germline. Here the CDR3 reads CASSQDHWTGGNSGNTIYF. The CDR3 DNA reads as TGTGCCAGCAGCCAAGATCATTGGACAGGGGGGAATTCTGGAAACACCATATATTTT.

The V and J genes are TRBV7-9 and TRBJ1-1, with 11 bases aligning to TRBD1. V was clipped by 1 base and J by 7 bases; unmatched bases: 5. The CDR3 has 15 residues. Per the germline V gene, CDR1 is SEHNR and CDR2 is FQNEAQ (reference sequence). CDR3: CASSLESGQGGEAFF. As DNA, the CDR3 is TGTGCCAGCAGCTTAGAATCGGGACAGGGGGGTGAAGCTTTCTTT.

The V and J genes are TRBV20-1 and TRBJ1-6; possibly TRBD1 for D (6 bases). The CDR3 has 13 residues. Germline V lookup: CDR1 DFQATT, CDR2 SNEGSKA (reference sequence). CDR3 DNA sequence: TGCGGGGCTAGTAATAACAGGGAGACACCCCTCCACTTT. Protein sequence: CGASNNRETPLHF.

This chain uses TRBV7-2 with TRBJ2-5; 7 nucleotides match TRBD1. This CDR3 has 15 amino acids. The germline V gene has CDR1 SGHTA and CDR2 FQGNSA. V dropped 2 bases and J dropped 2; count of bases not matched to a gene: 5. This CDR3 is CASSLRGRPQETQYF. The CDR3 DNA is TGTGCCAGCAGCTTAAGGGGGCGGCCACAAGAGACCCAGTACTTC. The variable domain in full, with the rest retrieved from reference TRBV7-2 and TRBJ2-5, is GAGVSQSPSNKVTEKGKDVELRCDPISGHTALYWYRQSLGQGLEFLIYFQGNSAPDKSGLPSDRFSAERTGGSVSTLTIQRTQQEDSAVYLCASSLRGRPQETQYFGPGTRLLVL.

The rearrangement links TRBV28 to TRBJ1-5, with D unclear. V was pared by 3 bases and J by 11 bases, with 17 bases between. This CDR3 has 14 residues. The germline V gene has CDR1 MDHEN and CDR2 SYDVKM. The CDR3 nucleotides read TGTGCCAGCAGTTTTAGGAGAGTCCAGAGGGCCCAGCATTTT. It translates to CASSFRRVQRAQHF.

V is TRBV7-3 and J is TRBJ2-5; D possibly corresponds to TRBD1 (5 bases). The CDR3 is 14 amino acids. Trimming stripped 4 bases from V and 2 bases from J, with 11 bases between. Germline V lookup: CDR1 SGHTA, CDR2 FQGTGA. The CDR3 loop is CASSSGPGQETQYF. The CDR3 DNA follows: TGTGCCAGCAGCTCAGGACCAGGGCAAGAGACCCAGTACTTC.

V usage is TRBV6-5 and J usage is TRBJ2-5; D is possibly TRBD2 (7 bases). V lost 0 bases and J 4 bases, leaving 12 bases between the germline ends. This CDR3 contains 15 residues. The germline V gene encodes CDR1 MNHEY and CDR2 SVGAGI. CDR3 sequence: CASSYSIRGAETQYF. The CDR3, as DNA: TGTGCCAGCAGTTACTCGATCCGGGGGGCAGAGACCCAGTACTTC.

The rearrangement links TRBV5-6 to TRBJ2-2, with 7 positions matching TRBD2. CDR3 length equals 16 residues. The V and J ends lost 2 bases and 3 bases, in that order; junction bases with no gene match: 7. Germline V lookup: CDR1 SGHDT, CDR2 YYEEEE. CDR3 region: CASSFWGLIDTGELFF. CDR3 DNA sequence: TGTGCCAGCAGCTTTTGGGGACTAATTGACACCGGGGAGCTGTTTTTT.

J is TRBJ2-1 and V is TRBV9; 7 bases are shared with TRBD2. CDR1 and CDR2 (germline): SGDLS, YYNGEE. The CDR3 length is 16 residues. J gave up 6 bases and V 4 bases, and 13 bases lay outside the gene matches. Here the CDR3 DNA reads TGTGCCAGCAGCCACCTCCGGGGGGAGGGCCCCAATGAGCAGTTCTTC. Translating gives CASSHLRGEGPNEQFF. Based on the CDR3 plus reference TRBV9 and TRBJ2-1, the full variable domain is DSGVTQTPKHLITATGQRVTLRCSPRSGDLSVYWYQQSLDQGLQFLIQYYNGEERAKGNILERFSAQQFPDLHSELNLSSLELGDSALYFCASSHLRGEGPNEQFFGPGTRLTVL.

The J gene is TRBJ1-1, the V gene TRBV4-3; 7 bases align to TRBD1. The CDR3 consists of 17 residues. V shed 1 base, J shed 5 bases, and the junction held 13 bases outside the gene matches. Germline lookup yields CDR1 LGHNA and CDR2 YSLEER. CDR3 sequence reads: CASSQVLLSGGRTEAFF. As DNA, the CDR3 is TGCGCCAGCAGCCAAGTCCTTCTGTCAGGGGGGAGAACTGAAGCTTTCTTT.

The chain uses TRBV13 and TRBJ1-4, with 8 bases that match TRBD1. Trimming at V came to 4 bases and at J to 0 bases, leaving 4 bases not matched to a gene. This CDR3 region has 16 residues. Germline-derived CDR1 and CDR2 are PRHDT and FYEKMQ (reference sequence). The CDR3 DNA reads as TGTGCCAGCAGCTCCGACAGGGGAACAACTAATGAAAAACTGTTTTTT. This gives the protein CASSSDRGTTNEKLFF.

The V call is TRBV18, the J call TRBJ2-3; 14 bases are a match to TRBD2. This CDR3 is 16 amino acids long. The germline gives CDR1 KGHSH, CDR2 LQKENI. V was clipped by 3 bases and J by 5 bases; unmatched bases: 4. CDR3 DNA sequence: TGTGCCAGCTCACCTGGGACTAGCGGGGGCATAGATACGCAGTATTTT. This sequence encodes CASSPGTSGGIDTQYF.

The V call is TRBV5-6, the J call TRBJ2-7, with D perhaps matching TRBD1 (6 bases). CDR1 is SGHDT and CDR2 is YYEEEE in the germline V gene. The CDR3 runs 11 residues. V lost 10 bases and J lost 6, with 14 bases in between. The CDR3 is CAGTGTLEQYF. The CDR3, as DNA: TGTGCCGGAACCGGGACACTCGAGCAGTACTTC.

This sequence joins TRBV2 and TRBJ2-3; a possible D gene is TRBD2 (5 bases). The CDR3 loop spans 15 amino acids. The germline V gene has CDR1 SNHLY and CDR2 FYNNEI. Trimming cost V 0 bases and J 3 bases, with 10 bases left between them. The CDR3 loop reads CASSEARDITDTQYF. The DNA of the CDR3 is TGTGCCAGCAGTGAAGCGAGGGATATTACAGATACGCAGTATTTT.

V and J are TRBV6-5 and TRBJ1-6; possibly TRBD1 for D (6 bases). The CDR3 totals 11 residues. Germline V gene lookup returns CDR1 MNHEY and CDR2 SVGAGI. V was trimmed by 8 bases and J by 10 bases, leaving 9 bases between them. CDR3 residues: CASQGWSPLHF. CDR3 coding DNA: TGTGCCAGCCAGGGGTGGTCACCCCTCCACTTT.

J is TRBJ2-6 and V is TRBV19; 9 bases fit TRBD1. This CDR3 region has 18 residues. CDR1 and CDR2 from the germline V gene are LNHDA and SQIVND (reference sequence). Trimming at V came to 4 bases and at J to 4 bases, leaving 11 bases not matched to a gene. CDR3 in amino acids: CASSNPSGTGSGANVLTF. In DNA, the CDR3 is TGTGCCAGTAGTAACCCCTCCGGGACAGGGTCCGGGGCCAACGTCCTGACTTTC.

The chain employs TRBV4-1 and TRBJ1-2; D uncertain. The CDR3 runs to 15 residues. V was pared by 1 base and J by 1 base, with 10 bases between. CDR1 and CDR2 (germline): MGHRA, YSYEKL. The CDR3 loop reads CASSQGRGNNYGYTF. CDR3 in DNA: TGCGCCAGCAGCCAAGGGCGGGGAAATAACTATGGCTACACCTTC.

This chain uses TRBV7-3 with TRBJ2-1, with D possibly TRBD1 on 5 matching bases. Germline V gene sequence: CDR1 SGHTA, CDR2 FQGTGA. The CDR3 sequence is 16 residues long. V lost 4 bases, J lost 0 bases, and 13 bases lay in between. This CDR3 reads CASSSRRASSYNEQFF. CDR3 nucleotide sequence: TGTGCCAGCAGCTCGCGCAGGGCATCCTCCTACAATGAGCAGTTCTTC.

This sequence joins TRBV29-1 and TRBJ1-1, with D perhaps matching TRBD1 (5 bases). CDR1 and CDR2 from the germline V gene are SQVTM and ANQGSEA. V was pared by 5 bases and J by 5 bases, with 15 bases between. The CDR3 is made up of 13 amino acids. CDR3 sequence: CSVSGEGRTEAFF. CDR3 bases: TGCAGCGTTTCTGGGGAGGGGAGGACTGAAGCTTTCTTT.

The V and J genes are TRBV30 and TRBJ2-3; 11 bases fit TRBD2. Germline-derived CDR1 and CDR2 are GTSNPN and SVGIG (reference sequence). V shed 4 bases and J 3 bases; nucleotides not matched to a gene: 6. The CDR3 loop spans 15 amino acids. As DNA, the CDR3 is TGTGCCTGGACGACTATAGCGGGAGGGACAGATACGCAGTATTTT. This sequence encodes CAWTTIAGGTDTQYF. The full variable domain, its missing parts supplied by reference TRBV30 and TRBJ2-3, is SQTIHQWPATLVQPVGSPLSLECTVEGTSNPNLYWYRQAAGRGLQLLFYSVGIGQISSEVPQNLSASRPQDRQFILSSKKLLLSDSGFYLCAWTTIAGGTDTQYFGPGTRLTVL.

The chain couples TRBV9 to TRBJ2-1; 14 nucleotides agree with TRBD2. The CDR3 extends over 17 amino acids. V was clipped by 3 bases and J by 4 bases; unmatched bases: 6. CDR1 SGDLS and CDR2 YYNGEE come from the germline V gene. In nucleotides, the CDR3 is TGTGCCAGCAGCGCCAGACTAGCGGGGGGGCCTTACAATGAGCAGTTCTTC. Translated: CASSARLAGGPYNEQFF.